This T cell receptor beta chain was identified in a study of T cells in Graves' hyperthyroidism and ophthalmopathy. V gave up 1 base and J gave up 4 bases, with 11 bases separating them. The CDR3 has 14 amino acids. Germline CDR1 and CDR2: SGHRS and YFSETQ. Whole-study results and caveats: Among thyroid clonotypes expanded above 0.001, most also appeared in blood.

The CDR3 regions of TCR beta were amplified from RNA transcripts. TCR CDR3 underwent first-round RT-PCR with the HTBI primer set. TCRdb ran MiXCR on the multiplex PCR reads and lists one entry per CDR3 protein. The sample includes 560,000 or so distinct CDR3 sequences, 15% to 20% of them seen just once. A remark on this clonotype: The target antigen is unknown. Just one base apart from a much larger clone, this may be a read error.

Disease lasting under 3 months, a NOSPECS grade of at least 4, and a Clinical Activity Score of at least 3 were features of the ophthalmopathy patients. Every diagnosis used clinical symptoms, serum thyroxine and TRAb, thyroid ultrasound and orbital computed tomography. The material sequenced was blood. V gene TRBV5-1 combines with J gene TRBJ1-1, with D unclear. The receptor's source is a man in his forties with Graves' ophthalmopathy. The CDR3 reads CASSLPIGSTEAFF. The CDR3 nucleotides are TGCGCCAGCAGCTTGCCTATTGGGAGCACTGAAGCTTTCTTT.